Here is one T cell receptor (beta chain) with its context. Sequencing was performed with immunoSEQ multiplex PCR; in TCRdb, only in-frame clones are kept and a portion is missing. Here the sample spans approximately 25,000 clones, more than 70% being singletons. Trimming cost V 0 bases and J 5 bases, with 11 bases left between them. Germline CDR1 SGHTA, CDR2 FQGNSA. The CDR3 loop spans 14 amino acids. This sample is part of a study of T cell changes during pregnancy in multiple sclerosis. The sample was CD8+ T cells from peripheral blood mononuclear cells, taken in the second trimester of pregnancy. The origin of this receptor is a female donor with multiple sclerosis, enrolled in a pregnancy study. This sequence joins TRBV7-2 and TRBJ2-7; D is possibly TRBD1 (5 bases). The CDR3 DNA reads TGTGCCAGCAGCTTAGCCAGGGATCTAGACGAGCAGTACTTC. This codes for CASSLARDLDEQYF. The complete variable domain, with remaining parts taken from reference TRBV7-2 and TRBJ2-7, reads GAGVSQSPSNKVTEKGKDVELRCDPISGHTALYWYRQSLGQGLEFLIYFQGNSAPDKSGLPSDRFSAERTGGSVSTLTIQRTQQEDSAVYLCASSLARDLDEQYFGPGTRLTVT.